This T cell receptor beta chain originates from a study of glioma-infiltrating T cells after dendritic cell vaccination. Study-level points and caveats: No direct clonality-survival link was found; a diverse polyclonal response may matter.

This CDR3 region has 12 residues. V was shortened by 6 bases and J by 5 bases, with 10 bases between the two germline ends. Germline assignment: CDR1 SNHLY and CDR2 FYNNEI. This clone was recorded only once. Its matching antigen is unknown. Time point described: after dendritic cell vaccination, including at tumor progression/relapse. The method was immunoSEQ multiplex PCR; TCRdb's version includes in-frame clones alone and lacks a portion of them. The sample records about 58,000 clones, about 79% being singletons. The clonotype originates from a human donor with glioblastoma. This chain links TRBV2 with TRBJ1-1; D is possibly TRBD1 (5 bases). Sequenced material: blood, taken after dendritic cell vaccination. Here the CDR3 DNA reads TGTGCCAGCAGAACCCGGGGGACTGAAGCTTTCTTT. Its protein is CASRTRGTEAFF.